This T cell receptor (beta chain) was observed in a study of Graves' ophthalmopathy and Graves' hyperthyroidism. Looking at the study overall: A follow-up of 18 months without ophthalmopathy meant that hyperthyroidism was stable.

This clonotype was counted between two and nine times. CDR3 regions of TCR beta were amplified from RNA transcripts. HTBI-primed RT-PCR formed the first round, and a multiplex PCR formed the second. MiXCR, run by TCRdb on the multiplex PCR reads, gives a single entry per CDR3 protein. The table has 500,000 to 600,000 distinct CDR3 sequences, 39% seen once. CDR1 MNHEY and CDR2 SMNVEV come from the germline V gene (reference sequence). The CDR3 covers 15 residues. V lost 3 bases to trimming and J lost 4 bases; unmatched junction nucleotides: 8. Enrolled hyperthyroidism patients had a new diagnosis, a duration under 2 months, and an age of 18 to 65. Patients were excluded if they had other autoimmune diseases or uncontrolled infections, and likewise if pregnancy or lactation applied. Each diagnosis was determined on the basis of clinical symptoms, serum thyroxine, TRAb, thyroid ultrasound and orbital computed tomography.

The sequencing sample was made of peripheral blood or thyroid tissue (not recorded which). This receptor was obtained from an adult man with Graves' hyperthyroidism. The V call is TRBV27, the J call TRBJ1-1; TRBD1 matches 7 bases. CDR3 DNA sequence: TGTGCCAGCAGTTTTTGGACAGGCTCTACCACTGAAGCTTTCTTT. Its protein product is CASSFWTGSTTEAFF.